This T cell receptor beta chain was found in a study of blood T cell repertoires in COVID-19. Study-level information: Both acute and convalescent COVID-19 samples were obtained from the United States, Italy and Spain.

Sequencing was performed with immunoSEQ multiplex PCR; in TCRdb, only in-frame clones are kept and a portion is missing. The sample gives hundreds of thousands of clones, 85% to 90% of which show up once; more than 9% is in the top ten. Trimming cost V 4 bases and J 2 bases, with 17 bases left between them. Germline values: CDR1 LGHNA, CDR2 YSLEER. The CDR3 has 17 residues. The sample was peripheral blood. The clonotype comes from a man aged 45-60 years with COVID-19, enrolled during active disease. The chain employs TRBV4-3 and TRBJ2-2, with D perhaps matching TRBD1 (5 bases). DNA for the CDR3: TGCGCCAGCAGCCCAGGTTTCAGGACACAAAACACCGGGGAGCTGTTTTTT. This sequence encodes CASSPGFRTQNTGELFF.